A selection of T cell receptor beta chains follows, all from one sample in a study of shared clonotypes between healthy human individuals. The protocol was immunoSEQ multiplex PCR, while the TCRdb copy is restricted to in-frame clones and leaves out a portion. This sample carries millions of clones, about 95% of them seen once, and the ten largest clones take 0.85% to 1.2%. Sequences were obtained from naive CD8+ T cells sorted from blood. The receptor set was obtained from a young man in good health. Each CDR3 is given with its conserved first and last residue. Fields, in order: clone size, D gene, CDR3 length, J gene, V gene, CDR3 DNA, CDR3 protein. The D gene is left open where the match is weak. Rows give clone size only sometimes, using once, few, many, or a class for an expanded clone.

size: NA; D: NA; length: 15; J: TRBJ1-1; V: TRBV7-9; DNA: TGTGCCAGCAGCTGGGGGGTGCTCGGGGACACTGAAGCTTTCTTT; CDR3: CASSWGVLGDTEAFF
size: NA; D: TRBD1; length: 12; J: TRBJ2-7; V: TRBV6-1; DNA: TGTGCCAGCATTGGACAGGGGATCGAGCAGTACTTC; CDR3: CASIGQGIEQYF
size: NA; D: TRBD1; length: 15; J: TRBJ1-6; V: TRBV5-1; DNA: TGCGCCAGCAGCTTGGCTGGACAGGGGAATTCACCCCTCCACTTT; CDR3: CASSLAGQGNSPLHF
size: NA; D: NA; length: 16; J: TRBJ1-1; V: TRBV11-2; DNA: TGTGCCAGCAGCTTAGAGGGGGGCTTCACGAACACTGAAGCTTTCTTT; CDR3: CASSLEGGFTNTEAFF
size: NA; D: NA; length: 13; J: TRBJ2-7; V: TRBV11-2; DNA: TGTGCCAGCAGTTTTCGGGTAACCTACGAGCAGTACTTC; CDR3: CASSFRVTYEQYF
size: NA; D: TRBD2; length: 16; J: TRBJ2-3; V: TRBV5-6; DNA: TGTGCCAGCAGCTTGGATCTAGCGGGGTACACAGATACGCAGTATTTT; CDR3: CASSLDLAGYTDTQYF
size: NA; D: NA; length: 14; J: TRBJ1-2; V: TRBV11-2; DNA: TGTGCCAGCAGCCGACCCCCAGGGTCGCATGGCTACACCTTC; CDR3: CASSRPPGSHGYTF
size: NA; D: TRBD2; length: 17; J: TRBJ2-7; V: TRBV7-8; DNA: TGTGCCAGCAGCTTAAGCTACCCGGGACTAGCGGAATTCGAGCAGTACTTC; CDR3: CASSLSYPGLAEFEQYF
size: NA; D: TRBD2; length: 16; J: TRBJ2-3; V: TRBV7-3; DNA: TGTGCCAGCAGCTCGGGACTAGCGGGGGGACTAGATACGCAGTATTTT; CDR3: CASSSGLAGGLDTQYF
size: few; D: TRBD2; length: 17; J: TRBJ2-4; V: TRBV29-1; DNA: TGCAGCGTTGAAGATCCGGAGCGAGCGGGGAGGAAGAACATTCAGTACTTC; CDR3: CSVEDPERAGRKNIQYF
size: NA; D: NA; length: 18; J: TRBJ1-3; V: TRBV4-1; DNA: TGCGCCAGCAGCCAAGAGGGACAAGTGTCGTTCGGTGGAAACACCATATATTTT; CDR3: CASSQEGQVSFGGNTIYF
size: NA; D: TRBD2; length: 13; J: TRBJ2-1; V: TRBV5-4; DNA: TGTGCCAGCAGCCAAGGAGCGGGGCCTATGGAGTTCTTC; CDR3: CASSQGAGPMEFF
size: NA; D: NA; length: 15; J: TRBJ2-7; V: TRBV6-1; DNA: TGTGCCAGCAGTGAACCAAGGGGGGGGAATTACGAGCAGTACTTC; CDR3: CASSEPRGGNYEQYF
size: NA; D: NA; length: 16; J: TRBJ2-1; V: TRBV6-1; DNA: TGTGCCAGCAGTGAATTTGCCTCCGGCCCCTACAATGAGCAGTTCTTC; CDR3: CASSEFASGPYNEQFF
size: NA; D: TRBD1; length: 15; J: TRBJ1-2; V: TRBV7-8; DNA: TGTGCCAGCAGCCCACTCGGACAGGCCCTCTATGGCTACACCTTC; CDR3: CASSPLGQALYGYTF
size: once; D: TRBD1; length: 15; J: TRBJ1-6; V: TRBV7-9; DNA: TGTGCCAGCAGCTTAGTTGGGGGACAGAATTCACCCCTCCACTTT; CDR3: CASSLVGGQNSPLHF